The next 26 T cell receptor beta chains were all read from a single sample in a study of breast tumors, draining lymph nodes, adjacent tissues. Breast cancer patients provided tissue from their axillary draining lymph nodes. MiXCR, applied by TCRdb to the multiplex PCR reads, yields one record per CDR3 protein. The repertoire holds some 250,000 distinct CDR3 sequences, under 35% seen once, with 3% to 4% in the top ten. The sequenced material came from axillary lymph node tissue. The receptor source for this set is a female donor with breast cancer. Some clones in this sample may be carry-over from other donors' samples.

This clonotype was observed many times. The chain joins TRBV12-5 to TRBJ1-5, with TRBD1 matching 7 bases. V gave up 4 bases and J gave up 0 bases; unmatched junction bases: 6. The germline gives CDR1 LGHNT, CDR2 FRNRAP. The CDR3 extends over 16 amino acids. This chain's CDR3 is CASGWTTGSSNQPQHF. The CDR3, as DNA: TGTGCTAGTGGTTGGACGACAGGGTCTAGCAATCAGCCCCAGCATTTT.

This clonotype has more than one count but fewer than ten. The chain employs TRBV11-2 and TRBJ2-4; D perhaps matches TRBD2 (6 bases). The CDR3 length is 16 residues. Between the trimmed V and J ends, which lost 1 base and 1 base, there was a span of 11 bases. Germline lookup yields CDR1 SGHAT and CDR2 FQNNGV. This chain's CDR3 is CASSLGRGLAKNIQYF. The CDR3, as DNA: TGTGCCAGCAGCTTAGGGCGGGGACTCGCCAAAAACATTCAGTACTTC. Full variable domain (rest looked up from reference TRBV11-2 and TRBJ2-4): EAGVAQSPRYKIIEKRQSVAFWCNPISGHATLYWYQQILGQGPKLLIQFQNNGVVDDSQLPKDRFSAERLKGVDSTLKIQPAKLEDSAVYLCASSLGRGLAKNIQYFGAGTRLSVL.

This clonotype was seen many times. Its ends do not fully match the called genes, so a read error is possible. The chain combines TRBV19 with TRBJ2-5; 11 bases map to TRBD2. CDR3 length: 17 amino acids. Germline loops: CDR1 LNHDA, CDR2 SQIVND (reference sequence). The DNA of the CDR3 is TGTGCCAGTAGTATAGTTGGGACTAGCGGCAATCAAGAGACCCAGTCCTTC. It codes for CASSIVGTSGNQETQSF.

The rearrangement uses TRBV5-8 and TRBJ2-7; unclear D gene. The CDR3 runs 12 residues. V lost 0 bases and J lost 6, with 7 bases in between. Germline V lookup: CDR1 SGHTS, CDR2 YDEGEE. CDR3 nucleotide sequence: TGTGCCAGCAGCTTGGCTCAGCCCGAGCAGTACTTC. Translated, it gives CASSLAQPEQYF.

This clonotype was observed at least ten times. The genes are TRBV11-2 and TRBJ1-3, with D perhaps matching TRBD1 (5 bases). This CDR3 is 14 amino acids long. Trimming shortened V by 5 bases and J by 3 bases, and 11 bases separated the two germline ends. The germline V gene encodes CDR1 SGHAT and CDR2 FQNNGV. CDR3 sequence: CASSPGTYGNTIYF. CDR3 nucleotides: TGTGCCAGCAGCCCCGGGACTTATGGAAACACCATATATTTT. Filled out from reference TRBV11-2 and TRBJ1-3, the complete variable domain reads EAGVAQSPRYKIIEKRQSVAFWCNPISGHATLYWYQQILGQGPKLLIQFQNNGVVDDSQLPKDRFSAERLKGVDSTLKIQPAKLEDSAVYLCASSPGTYGNTIYFGEGSWLTVV.

As regards this clonotype: Being one base from a much bigger clone, this may be a read error. The chain carries TRBV7-3 and TRBJ2-3; D uncertain. The end of the DNA is better explained by TRBJ1-5, so the J call may be wrong. The CDR3 has 15 amino acids. Germline CDR1 SGHTA, CDR2 FQGTGA. CDR3 in amino acids: CASSLSSGPTDTQHF. In DNA, the CDR3 is TGTGCCAGCAGCTTATCTAGCGGGCCCACAGATACGCAGCATTTT.

The rearrangement uses TRBV7-3 and TRBJ2-3; D unresolved. CDR1 SGHTA and CDR2 FQGTGA come from the germline V gene. The CDR3 extends over 13 amino acids. Trimming removed 0 bases from V and 5 bases from J, with 6 bases in between. DNA of the CDR3: TGTGCCAGCAGCTTAACAGCAGAAGATACGCAGTATTTT. This codes for CASSLTAEDTQYF.

This clonotype has ten or more counts. V is TRBV2 and J is TRBJ1-6, with D possibly TRBD1 on 5 matching bases. Germline-derived CDR1 and CDR2 are SNHLY and FYNNEI. The CDR3 loop spans 18 amino acids. V lost 6 bases, J lost 4 bases, and 22 bases lay in between. The CDR3 is CASRDPPMGVGYNSPLHF. CDR3 sequence (DNA): TGTGCCAGCAGGGACCCCCCGATGGGGGTTGGTTATAATTCACCCCTCCACTTT. Full variable domain (rest looked up from reference TRBV2 and TRBJ1-6): EPEVTQTPSHQVTQMGQEVILRCVPISNHLYFYWYRQILGQKVEFLVSFYNNEISEKSEIFDDQFSVERPDGSNFTLKIRSTKLEDSAMYFCASRDPPMGVGYNSPLHFGNGTRLTVT.

At least ten counts were recorded for this clonotype. The genes are TRBV6-5 and TRBJ2-7, with 9 nucleotides matching TRBD1. Germline values: CDR1 MNHEY, CDR2 SVGAGI. The CDR3 runs to 13 residues. The ends lost 8 bases at V and 2 bases at J; junction bases unmatched: 4. For the CDR3, the DNA is TGTGCCAGCGGGACAGGGCCTACCTACGAGCAGTACTTC. Translating gives CASGTGPTYEQYF.

This rearrangement joins TRBV3-1 to TRBJ2-2; D possibly corresponds to TRBD2 (5 bases). The CDR3 runs 16 residues. Between the trimmed V and J ends, which lost 4 bases and 0 bases, there was a span of 12 bases. Germline V CDR1 and CDR2: LGHDT, YNNKEL (reference sequence). The CDR3 loop reads CASSPLAPPNTGELFF. In DNA, the CDR3 is TGTGCCAGCAGCCCCCTAGCACCCCCGAACACCGGGGAGCTGTTTTTT.

Ten or more counts support this clonotype. V gene TRBV2 combines with J gene TRBJ2-3, with 11 bases matching TRBD2. The trim removed 5 bases at V and 2 bases at J, leaving 3 bases unmatched. This CDR3 has 15 residues. Looked up from germline, CDR1 is SNHLY and CDR2 is FYNNEI. The CDR3, as DNA: TGTGCCAGCAGTAAACTAGCGGGGGCCACAGATACGCAGTATTTT. The encoded protein is CASSKLAGATDTQYF.

This clonotype appeared many times. This rearrangement joins TRBV20-1 to TRBJ1-4, with unresolved D. The CDR3 totals 17 residues. V was clipped by 0 bases and J by 5 bases, with 19 bases between them. Per germline, CDR1 DFQATT and CDR2 SNEGSKA (reference sequence). The CDR3 reads CSAREGGRGDRNEKLFF. The CDR3 DNA reads TGCAGTGCTAGAGAGGGAGGGCGCGGGGATAGGAATGAAAAACTGTTTTTT.

This clonotype was observed at least ten times. CDR3 DNA: TGTGCCACCAGTCCTAGGACAGGGACCAGTGAGCAGTTCTTC. Its protein product is CATSPRTGTSEQFF. V and J are TRBV24-1 and TRBJ2-1, with 8 bases matching TRBD1. The ends lost 6 bases at V and 9 bases at J; junction bases unmatched: 9. CDR1 is KGHDR and CDR2 is SFDVKD in the germline V gene. The CDR3 is 14 amino acids.

This clonotype has only a few counts. CDR3 protein: CASSQVDSENTIYF. The DNA of the CDR3 is TGTGCCAGCAGCCAAGTTGACAGTGAAAACACCATATATTTT. The V and J genes are TRBV3-1 and TRBJ1-3, with D possibly being TRBD1 (5 bases). Germline V CDR1 and CDR2: LGHDT, YNNKEL (reference sequence). There are 14 residues in the CDR3. The V end lost 1 base, the J end lost 6 bases, and 10 bases lay between the germline ends. Combining the CDR3 with reference TRBV3-1 and TRBJ1-3 gives the whole variable domain DTAVSQTPKYLVTQMGNDKSIKCEQNLGHDTMYWYKQDSKKFLKIMFSYNNKELIINETVPNRFSPKSPDKAHLNLHINSLELGDSAVYFCASSQVDSENTIYFGEGSWLTVV.

This clonotype was detected ten times or more. CDR3 in amino acids: CASSTDNTGELFF. CDR3 sequence (DNA): TGTGCCAGCAGTACGGACAACACCGGGGAGCTGTTTTTT. The chain combines TRBV6-4 with TRBJ2-2; D unclear. The CDR3 totals 13 residues. Trimming shortened V by 5 bases and J by 2 bases, and 6 bases separated the two germline ends. Germline V lookup: CDR1 MRHNA, CDR2 SNTAGT.

This chain joins TRBV25-1 and TRBJ1-4; tentatively, D is TRBD1 (5 bases). CDR1 and CDR2 from the germline V gene are MGHDK and SYGVNS. Trimming shortened V by 8 bases and J by 7 bases, and 17 bases separated the two germline ends. The CDR3 consists of 14 residues. The chain's CDR3 is CASVYSRVGEKLFF. The DNA for the CDR3 is TGTGCCAGCGTATATAGCAGGGTCGGTGAAAAACTGTTTTTT.

This clonotype has a count of ten or more. The chain recombines TRBV7-9 with TRBJ2-6, with D possibly called TRBD1 or TRBD2 (7 bases each). Germline assignment: CDR1 SEHNR and CDR2 FQNEAQ (reference sequence). There are 19 residues in the CDR3. V was pared by 5 bases and J by 0 bases, with 20 bases between. In DNA, the CDR3 is TGTGCCAGCAGCCTTCTCGGGCAGGGGGGGGCCTCTGGGGCCAACGTCCTGACTTTC. It yields the protein CASSLLGQGGASGANVLTF.

The CDR3 region has the DNA TGTGCCAGCAGCCAAGACGGACGGGGAGTTAGGAAAAACATTCAGTACTTC. Protein sequence: CASSQDGRGVRKNIQYF. V is TRBV4-2 and J is TRBJ2-4, with D possibly being TRBD2 (5 bases). Germline CDR1 reads LGHNA; CDR2 reads YNFKEQ. V lost 0 bases and J lost 4, with 16 bases in between. CDR3 size: 17 residues.

This clonotype was counted ten times or more. The chain has TRBV4-1 and TRBJ2-5; TRBD2 might be the D (6 bases). The V end lost 0 bases, the J end lost 4 bases, and 12 bases lay between the germline ends. CDR1 is MGHRA, CDR2 YSYEKL, per germline. CDR3 length: 15 residues. The CDR3, as DNA: TGCGCCAGCAGCCAAGAAGGCGGGAATGGAGAGACCCAGTACTTC. It codes for CASSQEGGNGETQYF.

This clonotype appeared a few times. This clone may be a read error of a much larger clone one base away. The V call is TRBV20-1, the J call TRBJ2-7, with 9 bases aligning to TRBD2. This CDR3 is 13 amino acids long. CDR1 is DFQATT and CDR2 is SNEGSKA in the germline V gene (reference sequence). The CDR3 nucleotides are TGCAGTGCCACCCCCCTAGCGGGGTACGCGCAGTACTTC. Translated: CSATPLAGYAQYF.

The V gene is TRBV7-6, the J gene TRBJ2-6, with TRBD1 matching over 10 bases. Losses at the gene ends were 1 base for V and 3 bases for J; bases not matched to a gene: 3. This CDR3 contains 17 residues. CDR1 and CDR2 (germline): SGHVS, FNYEAQ. This chain's CDR3 is CASSLGQGAYGANVLTF. CDR3 DNA sequence: TGTGCCAGCAGCTTAGGACAGGGGGCTTATGGGGCCAACGTCCTGACTTTC. The full variable domain, rest sourced from reference TRBV7-6 and TRBJ2-6, is GAGVSQSPRYKVTKRGQDVALRCDPISGHVSLYWYRQALGQGPEFLTYFNYEAQQDKSGLPNDRFSAERPEGSISTLTIQRTEQRDSAMYRCASSLGQGAYGANVLTFGAGSRLTVL.

The chain is built from TRBV20-1 and TRBJ2-5, with D unclear. The CDR3 is made up of 14 amino acids. The germline gives CDR1 DFQATT, CDR2 SNEGSKA (reference sequence). V dropped 0 bases and J dropped 1 base, with 9 bases sitting between them. DNA for the CDR3: TGCAGTGCTAGAGAAGCCAGATGCCAAGAGACCCAGTACTTC. Residues: CSAREARCQETQYF.

The chain has TRBV5-1 and TRBJ2-5, with a weak D call TRBD2 (5 bases). The length of the CDR3 is 14 residues. V lost 7 bases and J 6 bases, leaving 19 bases between the germline ends. Germline V gene lookup returns CDR1 SGHRS and CDR2 YFSETQ. CDR3 residues: CASQTSEEAKTQYF. The CDR3 DNA reads TGCGCCAGCCAGACCTCCGAGGAGGCGAAGACCCAGTACTTC.

This clonotype was seen only a few times. This rearrangement joins TRBV11-2 to TRBJ2-1, with 7 positions matching TRBD2. The junction had 8 bases not matched to a gene; V was cut back by 3 bases and J by 0 bases. The length of the CDR3 is 17 residues. The germline V gene has CDR1 SGHAT and CDR2 FQNNGV. The CDR3 region is CASSLPPAGISYNEQFF. CDR3 nucleotides: TGTGCCAGCAGCTTGCCCCCAGCGGGGATCTCCTACAATGAGCAGTTCTTC.

About this clonotype itself: Since a much larger clone is just one base distant, this may be a read error. The rearrangement links TRBV9 to TRBJ2-7; 8 bases match TRBD2. The CDR3 contains 14 residues. Per the germline V gene, CDR1 is SGDLS and CDR2 is YYNGEE. The CDR3 sequence is CASSLSTSDHEQSF. Written as DNA, the CDR3 is TGTGCCAGCAGCCTGTCGACTAGCGACCACGAGCAGTCCTTC. Filled out from reference TRBV9 and TRBJ2-7, the complete variable domain reads DSGVTQTPKHLITATGQRVTLRCSPRSGDLSVYWYQQSLDQGLQFLIQYYNGEERAKGNILERFSAQQFPDLHSELNLSSLELGDSALYFCASSLSTSDHEQSFGPGTRLTVT.

Regarding this clonotype: This may come from a read error, since a much larger clone is one base off. The chain carries TRBV3-1 and TRBJ1-4, with 8 bases aligning to TRBD1. The CDR3 totals 14 residues. The V gene's germline CDR1 is LGHDT and CDR2 YNNKEL (reference sequence). The CDR3 coding sequence is TGTGCCGGCAGCCCGGACAGGGTTAATGAAAAACTGTTTTTT. Encoded protein: CAGSPDRVNEKLFF.